The 30 T cell receptor beta chains presented below share a single source sample, sequenced in a study of blood T cell repertoires in COVID-19. Clones were read by immunoSEQ multiplex PCR, and TCRdb kept only the in-frame ones, dropping some. The table lists approximately 76,000 clones, 83% of them singletons. Sequenced: peripheral blood. These receptors all come from an elderly man with active or convalescent COVID-19.

The V call is TRBV18, the J call TRBJ2-1, with unresolved D. With 0 bases removed from V and 5 bases from J, the gap between germline ends came to 8 bases. This CDR3 region has 14 residues. Germline V gene lookup returns CDR1 KGHSH and CDR2 LQKENI. The CDR3 DNA reads TGTGCCAGCTCACCACCGAGCCTCGACAATGAGCAGTTCTTC. Translating gives CASSPPSLDNEQFF.

In DNA, the CDR3 is TGTGCCAGCAGCAGCCGACTAGCGGCTAGCACAGATACGCAGTATTTT. Amino acid sequence: CASSSRLAASTDTQYF. The V and J genes are TRBV9 and TRBJ2-3, with TRBD2 matching over 9 bases. Germline loops: CDR1 SGDLS, CDR2 YYNGEE. Trimming took 4 bases from V and 0 from J; bases not matched to a gene: 6. This CDR3 is 16 amino acids long.

The chain couples TRBV4-1 to TRBJ1-5, with D possibly matching TRBD1 (5 bases). Germline-derived CDR1 and CDR2 are MGHRA and YSYEKL. Trimming left V 0 bases short and J 6 bases short, with 24 bases between. CDR3 length equals 19 residues. The CDR3 here is CASSQDDSVRPRFTQPQHF. Here the CDR3 DNA reads TGCGCCAGCAGCCAAGACGACAGCGTTAGGCCCCGATTCACTCAGCCCCAGCATTTT.

J is TRBJ1-3 and V is TRBV18; possible D gene TRBD1, 6 bases. The V gene lost 5 bases and the J gene lost 5 bases, with 13 bases spanning the gap. The CDR3 sequence is 14 residues long. Germline CDR1 KGHSH, CDR2 LQKENI. CDR3: CASSYDRSRNTIYF. DNA of the CDR3: TGTGCCAGCTCATACGACAGGAGTAGAAACACCATATATTTT.

This clone has a handful of counts. V gene TRBV6-5 combines with J gene TRBJ1-2; 7 bases are a match to TRBD1. The CDR3 length is 12 residues. The trim removed 6 bases at V and 6 bases at J, leaving 4 bases unmatched. The germline V gene encodes CDR1 MNHEY and CDR2 SVGAGI. CDR3 sequence (DNA): TGTGCCAGCAGAGGGGACAGCAATGGCTACACCTTC. Encoded protein: CASRGDSNGYTF.

This clone was detected a few times. The chain has TRBV6-6 and TRBJ1-2; possible D gene TRBD1, 5 bases. The V gene's germline CDR1 is MNHNY and CDR2 SVGAGI (reference sequence). Deletions cut 2 bases from V and 4 bases from J, with 14 bases between. The CDR3 spans 15 residues. The CDR3 DNA reads as TGTGCCAGCAGTTACGGCAACCGGGGGACCTATGGCTACACCTTC. Residues: CASSYGNRGTYGYTF.

The V and J genes are TRBV7-8 and TRBJ1-4; 9 nucleotides align to TRBD1. The CDR3 totals 16 residues. With V trimmed by 2 bases and J by 5 bases, 6 bases remained unmatched. Germline values: CDR1 SGHVS, CDR2 FQNEAQ. CDR3 loop: CASSLYTGTGNEKLFF. In nucleotides, the CDR3 is TGTGCCAGCAGCTTATACACCGGGACAGGGAATGAAAAACTGTTTTTT. The full variable domain, completed using reference TRBV7-8 and TRBJ1-4, is GAGVSQSPRYKVAKRGQDVALRCDPISGHVSLFWYQQALGQGPEFLTYFQNEAQLDKSGLPSDRFFAERPEGSVSTLKIQRTQQEDSAVYLCASSLYTGTGNEKLFFGSGTQLSVL.

V and J are TRBV27 and TRBJ1-2, with D possibly matching TRBD1 (6 bases). The CDR3 sequence is 12 residues long. The V end was cut by 5 bases, the J end by 8 bases, with 12 bases between. From germline, CDR1 is MNHEY and CDR2 SMNVEV (reference sequence). CDR3 coding DNA: TGTGCCAGCAGTCCCGAGACAGGCGGCTACACCTTC. Its translation is CASSPETGGYTF.

The rearrangement links TRBV3-1 (or the pseudogene TRBV3-2) to TRBJ2-5; 10 positions match TRBD2. J gave up 4 bases and V 4 bases, and 3 bases lay outside the gene matches. This CDR3 is 14 amino acids long. Germline assignment: CDR1 LGHDT and CDR2 YNNKEL (reference sequence). The DNA for the CDR3 is TGTGCCAGCAGCCTGTTAGCGGGAGGAGAGACCCAGTACTTC. This codes for CASSLLAGGETQYF.

CDR3 loop: CASSAVGFYEQYF. DNA of the CDR3: TGTGCCAGTAGTGCGGTAGGTTTCTACGAGCAGTACTTC. The chain links TRBV19 to TRBJ2-7; D ambiguous. This CDR3 comprises 13 residues. V was cut by 5 bases and J by 3 bases, with 11 bases left in between. Germline assignment: CDR1 LNHDA and CDR2 SQIVND (reference sequence).

In DNA form, the CDR3 reads TGTGCCAGCAGTTTTTTTCAGGGTGCCCACTATGGCTACACCTTC. The encoded protein is CASSFFQGAHYGYTF. The gene calls are TRBV6-5 and TRBJ1-2; weak D call: TRBD1 (5 bases). The germline CDR1 and CDR2 sequences are MNHEY and SVGAGI. CDR3 size: 15 residues. V dropped 4 bases and J dropped 3 bases, with 15 bases sitting between them.

CDR3 amino acids: CASSLDTVQSQMNTEAFF. For the CDR3, the DNA is TGTGCCAGCAGCTTAGATACTGTCCAAAGTCAAATGAACACTGAAGCTTTCTTT. V gene TRBV11-2 combines with J gene TRBJ1-1; no reliable D call. This CDR3 region has 18 residues. Per germline, CDR1 SGHAT and CDR2 FQNNGV. Trimming removed 0 bases at V and 0 bases at J, with 17 bases between.

The chain combines TRBV19 with TRBJ1-5; 7 bases are a match to TRBD1. In germline, CDR1 is LNHDA, CDR2 SQIVND (reference sequence). The CDR3 is made up of 17 amino acids. J was trimmed by 3 bases and V by 4 bases; bases with no gene match: 12. CDR3: CASSTFRQGGDNQPQHF. The CDR3 DNA reads as TGTGCCAGTAGTACCTTCCGACAGGGCGGAGACAATCAGCCCCAGCATTTT.

This chain links TRBV19 with TRBJ1-4, with D perhaps TRBD1 (6 bases). Germline V gene sequence: CDR1 LNHDA, CDR2 SQIVND (reference sequence). The CDR3 spans 15 residues. V lost 4 bases and J 0 bases, leaving 9 bases between the germline ends. The CDR3 DNA sequence: TGTGCCAGTAGTAGACAGGTTTCAACTAATGAAAAACTGTTTTTT. Protein: CASSRQVSTNEKLFF.

The chain employs TRBV3-1 (or the pseudogene TRBV3-2) and TRBJ2-3; TRBD2 is a possible D gene (6 bases). The germline CDR1 and CDR2 sequences are LGHDT and YNNKEL (reference sequence). This CDR3 contains 17 residues. V was shortened by 1 base and J by 2 bases, with 16 bases between the two germline ends. DNA for the CDR3: TGTGCCAGCAGCCAAGCCTGGGGCGGGACGCTCACAGATACGCAGTATTTT. It translates to CASSQAWGGTLTDTQYF.

This chain uses TRBV19 with TRBJ1-2; 7 nucleotides align to TRBD1. Germline CDR1 LNHDA, CDR2 SQIVND (reference sequence). Trimming at V came to 6 bases and at J to 4 bases, leaving 8 bases not matched to a gene. The CDR3 runs 14 residues. In nucleotides, the CDR3 is TGTGCCAGTAGGGGGACAGCGGGAGTCTATGGCTACACCTTC. Its protein is CASRGTAGVYGYTF.

The rearrangement uses TRBV28 and TRBJ2-7; 9 bases line up with TRBD1. CDR1 is MDHEN, CDR2 SYDVKM, per germline. The CDR3 extends over 16 amino acids. The junction had 12 bases not matched to a gene; V was cut back by 7 bases and J by 2 bases. The DNA of the CDR3 is TGTGCCAGCAACTCAGACCGGGACAGGGCACCCTACGAGCAGTACTTC. Protein product: CASNSDRDRAPYEQYF.

V usage is TRBV5-1 and J usage is TRBJ2-4; a weak D match, TRBD2 (7 bases). The germline gives CDR1 SGHRS, CDR2 YFSETQ. The CDR3 runs to 17 residues. Trimming cost V 2 bases and J 2 bases, with 17 bases left between them. The CDR3, as DNA: TGCGCCAGCAGCTTTACGGGGGGCGATGGAACCAAAAACATTCAGTACTTC. Amino acid sequence: CASSFTGGDGTKNIQYF.

This sequence joins TRBV10-3 and TRBJ2-1; D remains unclear. The germline V and J ends were trimmed by 5 bases and 0 bases, with 11 bases remaining between them. CDR1 ENHRY and CDR2 SYGVKD come from the germline V gene. The CDR3 is made up of 15 amino acids. The CDR3 DNA reads TGTGCCATCAGTTCACACATTGACTCCTACAATGAGCAGTTCTTC. Translated, it gives CAISSHIDSYNEQFF.

The gene calls are TRBV5-4 and TRBJ2-3; D uncertain. CDR1 and CDR2 (germline): SGHNT, YYREEE (reference sequence). Trimming stripped 0 bases from V and 8 bases from J, with 16 bases between. The CDR3 totals 15 residues. The CDR3 DNA reads TGTGCCAGCAGCTTGGAACTGGCCCGCACGGGTACGCAGTATTTT. Translation gives CASSLELARTGTQYF.

The chain recombines TRBV7-2 with TRBJ2-7, with a possible D match to TRBD1 (6 bases). This CDR3 contains 14 residues. Germline-derived CDR1 and CDR2 are SGHTA and FQGNSA. V was clipped by 2 bases and J by 6 bases, with 14 bases between them. DNA of the CDR3: TGTGCCAGCAGCTTAAAAGGGGGTGACCTCGAGCAGTACTTC. Its protein is CASSLKGGDLEQYF.

This rearrangement joins TRBV28 to TRBJ1-3; weak D call: TRBD1 (5 bases). Trimming pared 8 bases from V and 1 base from J, leaving 12 bases between. In germline, CDR1 is MDHEN, CDR2 SYDVKM. The CDR3 totals 14 residues. This CDR3 reads CASGRQFSGNTIYF. The CDR3 DNA reads as TGTGCCAGCGGCCGACAGTTTTCTGGAAACACCATATATTTT.

This clone has more than one count but fewer than ten. The rearrangement uses TRBV30 and TRBJ2-2; TRBD1 is a possible D gene (6 bases). CDR1 and CDR2 (germline): GTSNPN, SVGIG (reference sequence). V shed 3 bases and J shed 1 base, with 18 bases lying between them. The CDR3 is made up of 17 amino acids. The CDR3, as DNA: TGTGCCTGGAGAGTTTCGGGCGGACAGCAGAACACCGGGGAGCTGTTTTTT. Its translation: CAWRVSGGQQNTGELFF.

As DNA, the CDR3 is TGTGCCATCAGTGAGTCCGCGGGGCTGCAAGAGACCCAGTACTTC. It translates to CAISESAGLQETQYF. The V gene is TRBV10-3, the J gene TRBJ2-5; weak D call: TRBD2 (6 bases). The CDR3 loop spans 15 amino acids. Germline V gene sequence: CDR1 ENHRY, CDR2 SYGVKD. With 0 bases removed from V and 2 bases from J, the gap between germline ends came to 10 bases.

The rearrangement uses TRBV4-1 and TRBJ2-7; 8 nucleotides line up with TRBD1. After removal of 4 bases from V and 4 bases from J, the junction contained 9 bases not matched to a gene. Germline V gene sequence: CDR1 MGHRA, CDR2 YSYEKL. The CDR3 totals 15 residues. In DNA, the CDR3 is TGCGCCAGCAGCCTTCAGGGGGCGAATTCGTACGAGCAGTACTTC. Protein: CASSLQGANSYEQYF.

This chain uses TRBV7-2 with TRBJ1-4; possibly TRBD1 for D (5 bases). Germline V gives CDR1 SGHTA, CDR2 FQGNSA. V shed 1 base and J shed 8 bases, with 8 bases lying between them. The CDR3 covers 13 residues. The CDR3 sequence is CASSLETVEKLFF. In DNA form, the CDR3 reads TGTGCCAGCAGCTTAGAGACAGTCGAAAAACTGTTTTTT.

The chain's CDR3 is CASSYPPLGVGGNEQFF. The CDR3 DNA reads TGTGCCAGCAGTTACCCGCCTTTGGGGGTGGGGGGAAATGAGCAGTTCTTC. The chain employs TRBV6-2 or TRBV6-3 and TRBJ2-1, with D tentatively TRBD2 (6 bases). This CDR3 region has 17 residues. Per germline, CDR1 MNHEY and CDR2 SVGEGT. V was clipped by 2 bases and J by 7 bases, with 21 bases between them.

V gene TRBV10-1 combines with J gene TRBJ1-2; TRBD1 is a possible D gene (5 bases). Trimming took off 10 bases at V and 6 bases at J, with 27 bases between the two ends. CDR1 and CDR2 from the germline V gene are WNHNN and SYGVQD (reference sequence). CDR3 size: 16 residues. The CDR3, as DNA: TGCGCCACTTTTTGGGGCGATGTTTCTATCCTCCATGGCTACACCTTC. This translates into CATFWGDVSILHGYTF.

The V call is TRBV10-2, the J call TRBJ1-2, with D unclear. The germline gives CDR1 WSHSY, CDR2 SAAADI. With 2 bases removed from V and 4 bases from J, the gap between germline ends came to 11 bases. CDR3 length equals 14 residues. CDR3 sequence: CASSERPEVYGYTF. CDR3 coding DNA: TGCGCCAGCAGTGAGCGTCCAGAAGTCTATGGCTACACCTTC.

The CDR3 loop reads CASSLLSGRGLAKNIQYF. The DNA for the CDR3 is TGTGCCAGCAGCTTACTATCCGGGAGGGGACTAGCCAAAAACATTCAGTACTTC. The chain couples TRBV7-9 to TRBJ2-4; TRBD2 matches at 8 bases. V trimming: 2 bases; J trimming: 0 bases; junction bases outside the gene matches: 9. CDR1 SEHNR and CDR2 FQNEAQ come from the germline V gene (reference sequence). The CDR3 consists of 18 residues. Supplemented by reference TRBV7-9 and TRBJ2-4, the full variable domain reads DTGVSQNPRHKITKRGQNVTFRCDPISEHNRLYWYRQTLGQGPEFLTYFQNEAQLEKSRLLSDRFSAERPKGSFSTLEIQRTEQGDSAMYLCASSLLSGRGLAKNIQYFGAGTRLSVL.